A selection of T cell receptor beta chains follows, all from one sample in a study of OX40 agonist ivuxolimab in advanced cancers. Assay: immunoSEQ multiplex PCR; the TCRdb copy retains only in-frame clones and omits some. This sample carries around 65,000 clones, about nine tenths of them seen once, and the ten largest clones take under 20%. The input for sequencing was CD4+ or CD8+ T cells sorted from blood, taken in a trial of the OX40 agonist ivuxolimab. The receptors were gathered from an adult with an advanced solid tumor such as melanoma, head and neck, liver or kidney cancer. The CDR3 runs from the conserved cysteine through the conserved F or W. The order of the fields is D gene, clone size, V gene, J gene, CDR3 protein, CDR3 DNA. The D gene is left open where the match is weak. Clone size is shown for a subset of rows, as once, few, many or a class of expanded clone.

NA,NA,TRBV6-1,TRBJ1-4,CASSEGHRFNEKLFF,TGTGCCAGCAGTGAAGGCCACAGGTTCAATGAAAAACTGTTTTTT
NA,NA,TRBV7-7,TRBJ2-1,CASSLTADSYNEQFF,TGTGCCAGCAGCTTAACAGCGGACTCCTACAATGAGCAGTTCTTC
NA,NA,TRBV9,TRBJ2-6,CASSGNQYSGANVLTF,TGTGCCAGCAGCGGGAACCAGTACTCTGGGGCCAACGTCCTGACTTTC
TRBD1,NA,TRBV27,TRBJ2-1,CASSLSAGGTYNEQFF,TGTGCCAGCAGTTTATCGGCAGGGGGCACCTACAATGAGCAGTTCTTC
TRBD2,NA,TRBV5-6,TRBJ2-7,CASSPPAGGREQYF,TGTGCCAGCAGCCCCCCCGCGGGGGGTCGGGAGCAGTACTTC
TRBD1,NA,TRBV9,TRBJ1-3,CASSVDDRASGNTIYF,TGTGCCAGCAGCGTAGACGACAGGGCTTCTGGAAACACCATATATTTT
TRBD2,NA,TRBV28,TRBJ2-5,CASSPGTSGGYQETQYF,TGTGCCAGCAGTCCGGGGACTAGCGGGGGATATCAAGAGACCCAGTACTTC
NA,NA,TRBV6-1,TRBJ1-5,CASMPTDLSNQPQHF,TGTGCCAGCATGCCGACAGACCTTAGCAATCAGCCCCAGCATTTT
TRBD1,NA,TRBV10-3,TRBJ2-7,CAISDQGTGSHSYEQYF,TGTGCCATCAGTGATCAAGGGACAGGGTCTCACTCCTACGAGCAGTACTTC
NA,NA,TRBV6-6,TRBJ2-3,CASSRQAGTDTQYF,TGTGCCAGCAGTCGGCAGGCCGGCACAGATACGCAGTATTTT
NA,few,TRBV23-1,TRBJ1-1,CASSPKGTEAFF,TGCGCCAGCAGTCCCAAGGGGACTGAAGCTTTCTTT
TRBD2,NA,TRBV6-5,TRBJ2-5,CASSYSAGEETQYF,TGTGCCAGCAGTTATTCAGCGGGGGAAGAGACCCAGTACTTC
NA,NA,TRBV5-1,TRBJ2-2,CASSLWDAQGELFF,TGCGCCAGCAGCTTGTGGGACGCCCAAGGGGAGCTGTTTTTT
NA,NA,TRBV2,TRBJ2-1,CASGASAYNEQFF,TGTGCCAGCGGAGCCAGCGCCTACAATGAGCAGTTCTTC
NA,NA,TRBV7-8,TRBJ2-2,CASSSTGRVVDGELFF,TGTGCCAGCAGCTCTACAGGGCGGGTTGTGGACGGGGAGCTGTTTTTT
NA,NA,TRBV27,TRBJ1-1,CASQGEVNTEAFF,TGTGCCAGTCAAGGAGAAGTGAACACTGAAGCTTTCTTT
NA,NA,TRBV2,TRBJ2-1,CAITFLNEQFF,TGTGCCATCACCTTCCTCAATGAGCAGTTCTTC
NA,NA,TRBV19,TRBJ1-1,CATGSKGVEAFF,TGTGCCACCGGCTCCAAAGGAGTAGAAGCTTTCTTT
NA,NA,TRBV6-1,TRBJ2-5,CASSHREETQYF,TGTGCCAGCAGCCACAGGGAAGAGACCCAGTACTTC
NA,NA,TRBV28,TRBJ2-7,CASTLEGNYEQYF,TGTGCCAGCACCCTGGAAGGGAATTACGAGCAGTACTTC
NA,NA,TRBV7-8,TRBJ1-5,CASSPQGTQPQHF,TGTGCCAGCAGCCCGCAGGGTACGCAGCCCCAGCATTTT
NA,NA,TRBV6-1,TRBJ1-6,CASSPVGNSPLHF,TGTGCCAGCAGCCCCGTCGGGAATTCACCCCTCCACTTT
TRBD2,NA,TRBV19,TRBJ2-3,CASSIGPTSGTSTDTQYF,TGTGCCAGTAGTATTGGTCCGACTAGCGGGACTAGCACAGATACGCAGTATTTT
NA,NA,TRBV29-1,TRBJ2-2,CSVEEERVAGELFF,TGCAGCGTTGAAGAAGAAAGGGTTGCAGGGGAGCTGTTTTTT
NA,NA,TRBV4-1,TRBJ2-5,CASSRGRGKETQYF,TGCGCCAGCAGCCGCGGTAGGGGGAAAGAGACCCAGTACTTC
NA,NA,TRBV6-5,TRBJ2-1,CASSMGVGSFNEQFF,TGTGCCAGCAGCATGGGGGTGGGAAGTTTCAATGAGCAGTTCTTC
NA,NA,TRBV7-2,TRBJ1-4,CASSSRETATNEKLFF,TGTGCCAGCAGCTCTAGGGAGACCGCAACTAATGAAAAACTGTTTTTT
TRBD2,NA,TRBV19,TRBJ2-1,CASSILSPLAGGGDEQFF,TGTGCCAGTAGTATCCTTTCCCCGCTAGCGGGGGGCGGGGACGAGCAGTTCTTC
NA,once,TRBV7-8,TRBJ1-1,CASSSGGPEAFF,TGTGCCAGCAGCTCGGGGGGTCCTGAAGCTTTCTTT
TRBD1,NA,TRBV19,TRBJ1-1,CASSIEDRAMNTEAFF,TGTGCCAGTAGTATTGAGGACAGGGCCATGAACACTGAAGCTTTCTTT
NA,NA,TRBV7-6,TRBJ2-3,CASRPGPNGGDTQYF,TGTGCCAGCAGACCCGGACCCAACGGGGGAGATACGCAGTATTTT
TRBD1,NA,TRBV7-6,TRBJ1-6,CASSLAVPGQTNSPLHF,TGTGCCAGCAGCTTAGCCGTCCCGGGACAGACCAATTCACCCCTCCACTTT
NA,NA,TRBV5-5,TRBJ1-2,CASSSDYGYTF,TGTGCCAGCAGCTCCGACTATGGCTACACCTTC
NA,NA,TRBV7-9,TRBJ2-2,CASSLDGTGELFF,TGTGCCAGCAGCTTAGACGGCACCGGGGAGCTGTTTTTT
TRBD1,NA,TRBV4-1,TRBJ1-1,CASSQNQGANTEAFF,TGCGCCAGCAGCCAAAATCAGGGGGCAAACACTGAAGCTTTCTTT
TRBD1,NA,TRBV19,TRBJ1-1,CASSRGELNTEAFF,TGTGCCAGTAGCAGGGGGGAATTGAACACTGAAGCTTTCTTT
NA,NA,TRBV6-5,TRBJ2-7,CASSFGPTDLSYEQYF,TGTGCCAGCAGTTTTGGGCCGACAGACCTCTCCTACGAGCAGTACTTC
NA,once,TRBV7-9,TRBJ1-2,CASSSNIIPLYGYTF,TGTGCCAGCAGCTCCAACATCATTCCCCTATATGGCTACACCTTC
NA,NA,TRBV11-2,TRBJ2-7,CASSLDPQGFSAYEQYF,TGTGCCAGCAGCTTGGACCCGCAGGGGTTTTCTGCCTACGAGCAGTACTTC
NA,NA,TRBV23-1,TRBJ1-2,CASGSSRGMRANYGYTF,TGCGCCAGCGGATCCTCTAGGGGAATGAGGGCTAACTATGGCTACACCTTC
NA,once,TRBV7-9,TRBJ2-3,CASSWLTENIDTQYF,TGTGCCAGCAGCTGGCTGACAGAGAACATTGATACGCAGTATTTT
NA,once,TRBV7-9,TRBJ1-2,CASSPPTGSGGYTF,TGTGCCAGCAGCCCACCTACAGGTTCAGGTGGCTACACCTTC
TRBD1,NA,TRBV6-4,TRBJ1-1,CASKIDRGNTEAFF,TGTGCCAGCAAAATCGACAGGGGGAACACTGAAGCTTTCTTT
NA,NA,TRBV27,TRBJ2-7,CASSFLGTSYEQYF,TGTGCCAGCAGTTTCTTAGGAACTTCCTACGAGCAGTACTTC
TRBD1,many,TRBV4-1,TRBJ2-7,CASSQGGQAQQYF,TGCGCCAGCAGCCAAGGTGGACAGGCCCAGCAGTACTTC
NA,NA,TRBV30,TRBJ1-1,CAWSVYGGTEAFF,TGTGCCTGGAGTGTATATGGGGGAACTGAAGCTTTCTTT
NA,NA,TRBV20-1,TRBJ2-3,CSARGTDTQYF,TGCAGTGCTAGAGGGACAGATACGCAGTATTTT
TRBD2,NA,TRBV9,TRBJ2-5,CASSANSGGALETQYF,TGTGCCAGCAGCGCCAATAGCGGGGGGGCTCTAGAGACCCAGTACTTC
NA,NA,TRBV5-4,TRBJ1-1,CASSLVGGDGEAFF,TGTGCCAGCAGCTTGGTGGGGGGAGATGGTGAAGCTTTCTTT
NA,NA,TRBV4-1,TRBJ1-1,CASSQDRTGSTEAFF,TGTGCCAGCAGCCAAGATCGTACAGGGAGCACTGAAGCTTTCTTT
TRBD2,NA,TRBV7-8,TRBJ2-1,CASSRERGFPYNEQFF,TGTGCCAGCAGCCGTGAGCGGGGGTTTCCCTACAATGAGCAGTTCTTC
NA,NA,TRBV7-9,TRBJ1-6,CASSLNGATAYSPLHF,TGTGCCAGCAGCTTAAATGGTGCGACAGCCTATTCACCCCTCCACTTT